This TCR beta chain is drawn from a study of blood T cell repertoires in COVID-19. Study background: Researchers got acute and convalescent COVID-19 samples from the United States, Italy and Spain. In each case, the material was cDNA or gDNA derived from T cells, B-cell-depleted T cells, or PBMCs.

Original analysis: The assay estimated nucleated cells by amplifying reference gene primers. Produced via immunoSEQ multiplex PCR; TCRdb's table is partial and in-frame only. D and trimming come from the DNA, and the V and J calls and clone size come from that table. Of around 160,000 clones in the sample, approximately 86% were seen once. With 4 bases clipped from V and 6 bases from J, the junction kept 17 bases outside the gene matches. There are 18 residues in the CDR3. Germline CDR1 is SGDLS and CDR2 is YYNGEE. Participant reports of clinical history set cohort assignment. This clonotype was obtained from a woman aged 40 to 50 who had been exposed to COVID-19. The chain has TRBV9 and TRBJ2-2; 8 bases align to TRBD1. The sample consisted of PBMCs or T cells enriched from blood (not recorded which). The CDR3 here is CASSLIPMTGETSGELFF. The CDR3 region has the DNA TGTGCCAGCAGCCTCATACCCATGACAGGGGAAACGTCCGGGGAGCTGTTTTTT.